The 2 T cell receptor beta chains in this list originate from one sample, sequenced in a study of blood T cell repertoires in COVID-19. Clones were sequenced by immunoSEQ multiplex PCR, and TCRdb holds only the in-frame ones, with some missing. The table has about 140,000 clones, approximately 90% seen once. Sequenced input: peripheral blood. These receptors were taken from a man in his sixties with active or convalescent COVID-19.

The chain recombines TRBV19 with TRBJ1-5; possible D gene TRBD1, 5 bases. CDR1 and CDR2 (germline): LNHDA, SQIVND (reference sequence). V lost 7 bases and J lost 2, with 15 bases in between. The CDR3 runs to 15 residues. The CDR3 spells CASTAGWGGNQPQHF. The CDR3, as DNA: TGTGCCAGTACCGCGGGGTGGGGGGGCAATCAGCCCCAGCATTTT.

The rearrangement uses TRBV3-1 (or the pseudogene TRBV3-2) and TRBJ2-1, with D tentatively TRBD1 (6 bases). Trimming pared 2 bases from V and 10 bases from J, leaving 15 bases between. Germline lookup yields CDR1 LGHDT and CDR2 YNNKEL (reference sequence). The CDR3 runs to 14 residues. The CDR3 sequence is CASSQLPRTGEQFF. CDR3 coding DNA: TGTGCCAGCAGCCAACTTCCTCGTACAGGGGAGCAGTTCTTC.